Below, 5 T cell receptor beta chains from the same sample are listed, as sequenced in a study of cytomegalovirus exposure and HLA in healthy donors. Primers for the PCR totalled 60 Vbeta and 13 Jbeta. The assay was immunoSEQ multiplex PCR, and TCRdb's table has in-frame clones only and misses some. The sample holds around 65,000 clones, around 68% seen once. Source material: PBMCs. These receptors all stem from a middle-aged man in good health and CMV-seropositive.

The chain couples TRBV9 to TRBJ2-2; 10 nucleotides line up with TRBD1. CDR3 size: 16 residues. The V segment lost 0 bases and the J segment 6 bases; nucleotides outside the gene matches: 5. Germline V lookup: CDR1 SGDLS, CDR2 YYNGEE. The CDR3 coding sequence is TGTGCCAGCAGCGTAGGACAGGGGGCAGGTTCCGGGGAGCTGTTTTTT. It translates to CASSVGQGAGSGELFF.

The V and J genes are TRBV11-3 and TRBJ2-2; the D gene is possibly TRBD2 (6 bases). Germline V gene sequence: CDR1 SGHNT, CDR2 YENEEA. The V end lost 5 bases, the J end lost 7 bases, and 20 bases lay between the germline ends. This CDR3 is 16 amino acids long. The CDR3 spells CASSPRFGGDVGELFF. As DNA, the CDR3 is TGTGCCAGCAGCCCCCGGTTCGGAGGGGACGTCGGGGAGCTGTTTTTT.

The sample holds a few counts of this clone. The genes are TRBV7-2 and TRBJ1-2, with D possibly being TRBD1 (6 bases). The V end was cut by 5 bases, the J end by 5 bases, with 21 bases between. CDR1 and CDR2 from the germline V gene are SGHTA and FQGNSA. There are 16 residues in the CDR3. CDR3 nucleotides: TGTGCCAGCAGCAAGAACCCAGGGGAAGAGGGGTATGGCTACACCTTC. Its translation: CASSKNPGEEGYGYTF.

This clone appeared a few times. The V and J genes are TRBV6-1 and TRBJ2-3, with 8 bases lining up with TRBD2. CDR3 size: 16 residues. With V trimmed by 2 bases and J by 5 bases, 9 bases remained unmatched. Germline V gives CDR1 MNHNS, CDR2 SASEGT. In DNA form, the CDR3 reads TGTGCCAGCAGTGAAACGGGGGGGGGAGGTAGAGATACGCAGTATTTT. This translates into CASSETGGGGRDTQYF.

This chain links TRBV4-3 with TRBJ1-4; 9 bases agree with TRBD1. The J segment lost 7 bases and the V segment lost 5 bases, leaving 8 bases of the junction unmatched. The CDR3 spans 15 residues. CDR1 is LGHNA and CDR2 is YSLEER in the germline V gene. In DNA form, the CDR3 reads TGCGCCAGCAGCAAGCGCCGGGACAGGGCTGAAAAACTGTTTTTT. Translated: CASSKRRDRAEKLFF.